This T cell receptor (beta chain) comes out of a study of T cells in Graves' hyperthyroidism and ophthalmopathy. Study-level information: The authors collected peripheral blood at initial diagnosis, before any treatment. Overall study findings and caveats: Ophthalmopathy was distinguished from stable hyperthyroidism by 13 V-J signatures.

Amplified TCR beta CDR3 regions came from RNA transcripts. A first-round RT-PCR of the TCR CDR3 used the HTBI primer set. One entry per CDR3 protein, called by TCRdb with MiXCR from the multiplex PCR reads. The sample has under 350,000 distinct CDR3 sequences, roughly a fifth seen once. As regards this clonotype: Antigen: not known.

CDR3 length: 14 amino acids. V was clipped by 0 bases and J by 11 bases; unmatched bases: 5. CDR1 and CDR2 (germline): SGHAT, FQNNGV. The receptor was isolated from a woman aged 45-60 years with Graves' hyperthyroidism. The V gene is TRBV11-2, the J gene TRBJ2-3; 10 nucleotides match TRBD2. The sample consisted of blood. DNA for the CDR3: TGTGCCAGCAGCTTAGACCTAGCGGGAGTGGTGCAGTATTTT. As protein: CASSLDLAGVVQYF.